These T cell receptor beta chains were read from a single sample in a study of shared clonotypes between healthy human individuals. Only in-frame clones appear in the TCRdb table, and some are missing; sequencing was by immunoSEQ multiplex PCR. The sample has about 2,200,000 clones, approximately 94% seen once. Material for sequencing was naive CD8+ T cells from PBMCs. These TCRs come from a man aged 18 to 30 in good health. Some clones in this sample may be carry-over from other donors' samples. Each CDR3 is given with its conserved first and last residue. Clone size is not always given. Where it is, it says once, few, many or a class for expanded clones.

NA | TRBV16 | CASSQSQGNTEAFF
once | TRBV2 | CASRLAVSYEQYF
NA | TRBV6-4 | CASSDTGLAQDTQYF
NA | TRBV6-1 | CASRERRESGELFF
once | TRBV25-1 | CASNQREEETQYF
NA | TRBV30 | CAWSVQRITDSANYGYTF
NA | TRBV28 | CASSSPLESRSYEQYF
NA | TRBV27 | CASSLGGSYEQYF
NA | TRBV29-1 | CSVGESLWGYTF
NA | TRBV15 | CATSRGRNSNQPQHF
NA | TRBV6-1 | CASSETGLGGYTF
NA | TRBV27 | CASSLVPGTNTGELFF
NA | TRBV6-5 | CASSYYLGAKETQYF
once | TRBV7-2 | CASSPRTGGAGETQYF
NA | TRBV7-8 | CASSLPRTGPLVTEAFF
NA | TRBV28 | CASNIGTGKNEQYF
few | TRBV30 | CAWSVLNTEAFF
NA | TRBV27 | CASSLIRGQPQHF
NA | TRBV9 | CASSSDGVSEAFF
NA | TRBV7-9 | CASSSFGTSQQETQYF
NA | TRBV27 | CASSYGQTYGYTF
NA | TRBV27 | CASSLRPKEEAFF
NA | TRBV21-1 | CASSKADLETGRGVQPQHF
NA | TRBV13 | CASSLAARGRLDGYTF